This T cell receptor (beta chain) was retrieved from a study of cytomegalovirus exposure and HLA in healthy donors. Whole-study results and caveats: An Asian-associated ancestry cluster reportedly showed fewer N-insertions than the approximately 690-donor mean in a later analysis. A missense DCLRE1C variant was associated with V- and J-gene trimming of TCR beta chains in a later analysis, and an independent cohort replicated the association.

The CDR3 consists of 14 residues. Germline CDR1 and CDR2: MNHNY and SVGAGI (reference sequence). V lost 5 bases and J 3 bases, leaving 14 bases between the germline ends. Every donor was a healthy person donating bone marrow. The PCR employed 60 Vbeta primers together with 13 Jbeta primers. Method: immunoSEQ multiplex PCR; TCRdb's copy keeps in-frame clones and lacks some. Counted here are under 150,000 clones, roughly 80% occurring once; the ten biggest clones make up 3% to 4%. Notes on this clone: Its matching antigen is unknown.

Sequencing was done on a sample of PBMCs. This chain connects TRBV6-6 to TRBJ2-7; D call uncertain. The clonotype originates from a woman in her thirties or forties in good health and CMV-seronegative. CDR3 nucleotide sequence: TGTGCCAGCAGTCCTGAGGCGGCAGACTACGAGCAGTACTTC. This gives the protein CASSPEAADYEQYF.